The table lists the clone carrying this TCR beta chain with a few counts. CD8 cells regarded as naive lacked CD45RO, were positively chosen for CCR7, and omitted terminally differentiated effector memory CD45RA+ cells. CDR1 is SGHTA and CDR2 is FQGNSA in the germline V gene. The CDR3 spans 9 residues. These data belong to a study of shared clonotypes between healthy human individuals. Method: immunoSEQ multiplex PCR; TCRdb's copy keeps in-frame clones and lacks some. The sample carries under 1 million clones, over 90% recorded once. What was sequenced was naive CD8+ T cells sorted from blood. This chain joins TRBV7-2 and TRBJ1-2; D is uncertain. This clonotype originated in a man aged 25-40 years in good health. The CDR3 protein is CRAVYGYTF. The CDR3 DNA sequence: TGTAGGGCGGTCTATGGCTACACCTTC.